The source of this T cell receptor (beta chain) is a study of T cell responses to AZD1222 COVID-19 vaccine. General study points: Recipients of AZD1222 seropositive at baseline numbered only six or seven.

The length of the CDR3 is 14 residues. V was clipped by 3 bases and J by 1 base, with 9 bases between them. The germline V gene encodes CDR1 SGHAT and CDR2 FQNNGV. A note on this clone: What it binds is not known.

This table comes from immunoSEQ multiplex PCR, and its TCRdb copy is limited to in-frame clones, with some not included. Among approximately 85,000 clones listed, approximately 83% were seen once. The TCR comes from an adult in good health. The chain couples TRBV11-2 to TRBJ1-1; D gene ambiguous. Sequences were derived from peripheral blood, sampled on day 0 of AZD1222 vaccination. The CDR3: CASSFSASNTEAFF. In nucleotides, the CDR3 is TGTGCCAGCAGCTTTTCGGCTTCGAACACTGAAGCTTTCTTT.